These T cell receptor beta chains were read from a single sample in a study of response to subunit inactivated influenza vaccine. From the RT-PCR reads, TCRdb called clonotypes with MiXCR, one entry per CDR3 protein. Found here are around 750,000 distinct CDR3 sequences, 21% of them singletons; the top ten hold roughly 10%. Here the sequenced sample was PBMCs from blood, taken less than 6 days after vaccination. The receptors here all came from a man aged 50-59 years who received an inactivated influenza vaccine. Each CDR3 is given with its conserved first and last residue. A D gene is named only where the DNA matches it firmly. Clone size is given for some rows only: seen once, a few or many times, or a class if the clone is expanded.

clone_size: few; j_call: TRBJ2-1; d_call: .; v_call: TRBV9; cdr3_nt: TGTGCCAGCAGCCCAGACGCATGGGGTTACAATGAGCAGTTCTTC; cdr3_aa: CASSPDAWGYNEQFF
clone_size: .; j_call: TRBJ2-7; d_call: TRBD1; v_call: TRBV20-1; cdr3_nt: TGCAGTGCACAGACAGGGGCGGACTACGAGCAGTACTTC; cdr3_aa: CSAQTGADYEQYF
clone_size: few; j_call: TRBJ2-1; d_call: TRBD1; v_call: TRBV7-2; cdr3_nt: TGTGCCAGCAGCTCCAAAAGTATCGGACAGGGGAACAATGAGCAGTTCTTC; cdr3_aa: CASSSKSIGQGNNEQFF
clone_size: .; j_call: TRBJ2-3; d_call: .; v_call: TRBV5-5; cdr3_nt: TGTGCCAGCAGCTTGGATGTTGGTAGAGGGACTAGCACAGATACGCAGTATTTT; cdr3_aa: CASSLDVGRGTSTDTQYF
clone_size: .; j_call: TRBJ1-4; d_call: .; v_call: TRBV28; cdr3_nt: TGTGCCAGCACCGGACAGCTTGCAACTAATGAAAAACTGTTTTTT; cdr3_aa: CASTGQLATNEKLFF
clone_size: .; j_call: TRBJ1-6; d_call: .; v_call: TRBV6-2/TRBV6-3; cdr3_nt: TGTGCCAGCAGTTATCCAGGGGATAATTCACCCCTCCACTTT; cdr3_aa: CASSYPGDNSPLHF
clone_size: .; j_call: TRBJ2-3; d_call: TRBD2; v_call: TRBV12-3/TRBV12-4; cdr3_nt: TGTGCCAGCAAACCTAGCGGGGCAAGCACAGATACGCAGTATTTT; cdr3_aa: CASKPSGASTDTQYF
clone_size: few; j_call: TRBJ1-2; d_call: .; v_call: TRBV15; cdr3_nt: TGTGCCACCAGCAGGCGGGACACCTTAAGGAGCTATGGCTACACCTTC; cdr3_aa: CATSRRDTLRSYGYTF
clone_size: few; j_call: TRBJ2-3; d_call: TRBD2; v_call: TRBV27; cdr3_nt: TGTGCCAGCAGCCGGACTAGCGGGAGTGTAGATACGCAGTATTTT; cdr3_aa: CASSRTSGSVDTQYF
clone_size: .; j_call: TRBJ2-1; d_call: TRBD2; v_call: TRBV6-2/TRBV6-3; cdr3_nt: TGTGCCAGCAGTTATTTATTAGCGGGGAGGGATGAGCAGTTCTTC; cdr3_aa: CASSYLLAGRDEQFF
clone_size: few; j_call: TRBJ2-1; d_call: .; v_call: TRBV15; cdr3_nt: TGTGCCACCAGCAGAGATACCGGACACCGACTTTACAATGAGCAGTTCTTC; cdr3_aa: CATSRDTGHRLYNEQFF
clone_size: .; j_call: TRBJ2-7; d_call: TRBD1; v_call: TRBV20-1; cdr3_nt: TGCAGTGTACCGGGACAGGGTTTTTACGAGCAGTACTTC; cdr3_aa: CSVPGQGFYEQYF
clone_size: .; j_call: TRBJ2-7; d_call: .; v_call: TRBV6-5; cdr3_nt: TGTGCCAGCAGTTTAATTCCGGGACAAGACTACGAGCAGTACTTC; cdr3_aa: CASSLIPGQDYEQYF
clone_size: many; j_call: TRBJ2-3; d_call: .; v_call: TRBV5-1; cdr3_nt: TGTGCCAGCAGTTTATCCGGCACAGATACGCAGTATTTT; cdr3_aa: CASSLSGTDTQYF
clone_size: .; j_call: TRBJ2-5; d_call: .; v_call: TRBV21-1; cdr3_nt: TGTGCCAGCAGCAAAGCAGGGGCGGGAAAAGAGACCCAGTACTTC; cdr3_aa: CASSKAGAGKETQYF
clone_size: few; j_call: TRBJ1-2; d_call: .; v_call: TRBV5-1; cdr3_nt: TGCGCCAGCAGCTACTACGCCCCGGGCAGAGACTATGGCTACACCTTC; cdr3_aa: CASSYYAPGRDYGYTF